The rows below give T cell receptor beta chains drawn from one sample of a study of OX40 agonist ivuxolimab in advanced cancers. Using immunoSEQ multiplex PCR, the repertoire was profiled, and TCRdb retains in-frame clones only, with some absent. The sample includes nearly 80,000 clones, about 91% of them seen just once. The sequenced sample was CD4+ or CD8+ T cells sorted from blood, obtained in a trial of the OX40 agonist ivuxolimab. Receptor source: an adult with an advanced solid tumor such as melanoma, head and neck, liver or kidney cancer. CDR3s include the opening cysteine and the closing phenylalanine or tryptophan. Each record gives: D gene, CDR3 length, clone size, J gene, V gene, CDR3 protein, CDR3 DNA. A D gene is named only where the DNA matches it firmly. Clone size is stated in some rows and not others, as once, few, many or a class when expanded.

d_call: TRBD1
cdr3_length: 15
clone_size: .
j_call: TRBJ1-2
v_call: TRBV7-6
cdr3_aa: CASSSRQGRNYGYTF
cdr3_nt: TGTGCCAGCAGCTCCAGACAGGGGAGAAACTATGGCTACACCTTC

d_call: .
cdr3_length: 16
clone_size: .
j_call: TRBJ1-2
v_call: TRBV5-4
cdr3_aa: CASSLETTWFKRGYTF
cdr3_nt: TGTGCCAGCAGCTTGGAAACCACGTGGTTCAAACGTGGCTACACCTTC

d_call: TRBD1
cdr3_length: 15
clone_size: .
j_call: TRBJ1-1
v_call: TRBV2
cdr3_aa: CASSVGQGRNTEAFF
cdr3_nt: TGTGCCAGCAGTGTTGGACAGGGGAGGAACACTGAAGCTTTCTTT

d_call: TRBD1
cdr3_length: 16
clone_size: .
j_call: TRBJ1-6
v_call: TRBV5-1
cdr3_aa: CASSLARGGDNSPLHF
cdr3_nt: TGCGCCAGCAGCTTAGCCAGGGGGGGTGATAATTCACCCCTCCACTTT

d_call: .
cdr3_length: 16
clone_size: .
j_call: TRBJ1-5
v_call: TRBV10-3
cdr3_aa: CAISESTRVGNQPQHF
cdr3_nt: TGTGCCATCAGTGAGTCGACCCGCGTGGGCAATCAGCCCCAGCATTTT

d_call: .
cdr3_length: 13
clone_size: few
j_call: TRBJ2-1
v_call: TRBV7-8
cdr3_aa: CASSSVSYNEQFF
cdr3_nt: TGTGCCAGCAGTTCTGTGTCCTACAATGAGCAGTTCTTC

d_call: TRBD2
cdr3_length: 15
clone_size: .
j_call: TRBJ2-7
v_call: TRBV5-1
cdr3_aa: CASSLSGSNRDEQYF
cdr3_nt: TGCGCCAGCAGTTTGAGCGGGAGTAACCGGGACGAGCAGTACTTC

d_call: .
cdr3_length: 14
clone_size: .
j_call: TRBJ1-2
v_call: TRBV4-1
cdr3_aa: CASSHPPKKGPNTF
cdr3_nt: TGCGCCAGCAGCCATCCTCCAAAGAAGGGCCCCAACACCTTC

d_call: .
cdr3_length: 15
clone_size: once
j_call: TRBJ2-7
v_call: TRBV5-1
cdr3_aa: CASSAHAEAAYEQYF
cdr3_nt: TGCGCCAGCAGCGCCCACGCGGAGGCGGCCTACGAGCAGTACTTC

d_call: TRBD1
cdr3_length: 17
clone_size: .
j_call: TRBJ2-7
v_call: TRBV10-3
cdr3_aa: CAISEPSRGTARYEQYF
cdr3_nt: TGTGCCATCAGTGAGCCAAGTCGAGGGACAGCGCGCTACGAGCAGTACTTC

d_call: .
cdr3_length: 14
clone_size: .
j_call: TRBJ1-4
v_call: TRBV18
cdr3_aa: CASSLRTSGEKLFF
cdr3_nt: TGTGCCAGCTCACTCAGGACGAGTGGGGAAAAACTGTTTTTT

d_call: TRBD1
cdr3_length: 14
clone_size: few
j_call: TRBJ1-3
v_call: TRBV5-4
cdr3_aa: CASSKQGADGLRDF
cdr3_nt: TGTGCCAGCAGCAAACAGGGGGCGGATGGCCTGAGGGATTTT

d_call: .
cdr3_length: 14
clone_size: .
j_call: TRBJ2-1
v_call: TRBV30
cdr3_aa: CAWSRTGVYNEQFF
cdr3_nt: TGTGCCTGGAGTCGGACTGGAGTCTACAATGAGCAGTTCTTC

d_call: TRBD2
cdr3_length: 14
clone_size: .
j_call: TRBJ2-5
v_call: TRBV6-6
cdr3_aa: CASRLAGGEETQYF
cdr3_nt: TGTGCCAGCAGGCTAGCGGGGGGGGAGGAGACCCAGTACTTC

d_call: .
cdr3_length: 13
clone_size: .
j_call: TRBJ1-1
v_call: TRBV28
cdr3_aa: CASSRGWGGEAFF
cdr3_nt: TGTGCCAGCAGTAGGGGGTGGGGCGGAGAGGCTTTCTTT

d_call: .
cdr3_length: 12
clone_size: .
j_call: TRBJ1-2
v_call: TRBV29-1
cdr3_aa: CSVGFSGYGYTF
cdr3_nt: TGCAGCGTTGGTTTTAGTGGGTATGGCTACACCTTC

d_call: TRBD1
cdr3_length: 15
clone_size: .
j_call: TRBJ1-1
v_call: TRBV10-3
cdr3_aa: CAIKGGDRMNTEAFF
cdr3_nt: TGTGCCATCAAAGGGGGGGACAGGATGAACACTGAAGCTTTCTTT

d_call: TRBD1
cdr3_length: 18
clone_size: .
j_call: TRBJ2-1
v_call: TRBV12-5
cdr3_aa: CASGLRSSTGGTYNEQFF
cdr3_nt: TGTGCTAGTGGTTTGCGATCCTCGACAGGGGGGACATACAATGAGCAGTTCTTC

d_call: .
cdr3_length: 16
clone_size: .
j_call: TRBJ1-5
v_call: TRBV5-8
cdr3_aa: CASSLVPGSGNQPQHF
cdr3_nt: TGTGCCAGCAGCTTGGTACCCGGATCGGGCAATCAGCCCCAGCATTTT

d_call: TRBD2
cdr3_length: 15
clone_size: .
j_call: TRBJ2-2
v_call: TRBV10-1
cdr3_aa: CASRSSGTRTGELFF
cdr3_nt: TGCGCCAGCAGAAGTAGCGGGACCCGGACCGGGGAGCTGTTTTTT

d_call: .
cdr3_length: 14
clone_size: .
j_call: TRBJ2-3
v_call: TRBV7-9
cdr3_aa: CASSLFQGTDTQYF
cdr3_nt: TGTGCCAGCAGCTTGTTCCAGGGGACAGATACGCAGTATTTT

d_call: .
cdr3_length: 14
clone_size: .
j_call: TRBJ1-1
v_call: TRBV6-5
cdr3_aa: CASSYSLRAAEAFF
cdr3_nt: TGTGCCAGCAGTTACTCGTTACGGGCCGCTGAAGCTTTCTTT

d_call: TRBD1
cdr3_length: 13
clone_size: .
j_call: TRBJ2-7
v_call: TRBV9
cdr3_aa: CASSVGQGGEQYF
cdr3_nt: TGTGCCAGCAGCGTAGGACAGGGGGGCGAGCAGTACTTC

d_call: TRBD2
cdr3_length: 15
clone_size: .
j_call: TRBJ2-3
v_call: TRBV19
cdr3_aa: CASSGLAGGTDTQYF
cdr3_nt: TGTGCCAGTAGTGGGTTAGCGGGAGGGACAGATACGCAGTATTTT

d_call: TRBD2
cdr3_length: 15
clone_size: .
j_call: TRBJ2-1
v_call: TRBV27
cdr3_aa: CASSSGLAGYNEQFF
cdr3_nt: TGTGCCAGCAGTTCCGGACTAGCGGGATACAATGAGCAGTTCTTC

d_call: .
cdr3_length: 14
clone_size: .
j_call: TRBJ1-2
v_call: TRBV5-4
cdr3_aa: CASSLSGAHYGYTF
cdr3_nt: TGTGCCAGCAGCTTGTCAGGGGCGCACTATGGCTACACCTTC